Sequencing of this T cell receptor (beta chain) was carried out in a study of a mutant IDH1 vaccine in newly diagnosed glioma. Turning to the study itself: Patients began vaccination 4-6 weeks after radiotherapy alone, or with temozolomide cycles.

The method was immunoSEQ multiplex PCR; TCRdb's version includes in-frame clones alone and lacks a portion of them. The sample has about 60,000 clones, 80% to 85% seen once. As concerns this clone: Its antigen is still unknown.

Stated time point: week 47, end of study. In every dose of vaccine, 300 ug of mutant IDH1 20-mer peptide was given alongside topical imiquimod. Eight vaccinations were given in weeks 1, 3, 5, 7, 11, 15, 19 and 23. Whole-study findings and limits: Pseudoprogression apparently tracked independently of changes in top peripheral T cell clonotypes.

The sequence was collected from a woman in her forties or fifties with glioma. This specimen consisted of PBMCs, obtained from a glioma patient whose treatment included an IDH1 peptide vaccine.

The CDR3 region is CASSEAPVGGHLNTEAFF. DNA of the CDR3: TGTGCCAGCAGTGAAGCGCCCGTAGGGGGACACCTGAACACTGAAGCTTTCTTT. This chain connects TRBV6-1 to TRBJ1-1, with D possibly matching TRBD1 (6 bases). The germline V gene has CDR1 MNHNS and CDR2 SASEGT. Deletions cut 0 bases from V and 0 bases from J, with 17 bases between. This CDR3 has 18 residues.